These T cell receptor beta chains were read from a single sample in a study of regulatory T cells in long-lasting Graves disease. Each CDR3 protein gets one entry after TCRdb re-called the multiplex PCR reads with MiXCR. There are approximately 440,000 distinct CDR3 sequences in the sample; around 24% occur only once, and roughly a quarter lies in the top ten. The specimen was peripheral blood mononuclear cells (PBMCs), collected when the disease was refractory, from a patient treated with antithyroid drugs. The origin of the receptors is a female donor with Graves disease. CDR3s include the opening cysteine and the closing phenylalanine or tryptophan. A D gene is named only where the DNA matches it firmly. Not every row has a clone size; where given, it reads once, few, many or a size class.

v_call	cdr3_length	clone_size	d_call	j_call	cdr3_aa	cdr3_nt
TRBV20-1	16	NA	TRBD2	TRBJ2-3	CSARGIAGGPSDTQYF	TGCAGTGCTAGAGGGATAGCGGGAGGGCCCTCAGATACGCAGTATTTT
TRBV3-1	15	few	NA	TRBJ1-1	CASSQGALRVTEAFF	TGTGCCAGCAGCCAAGGGGCTTTGCGGGTCACTGAAGCTTTCTTT
TRBV7-2	15	NA	TRBD2	TRBJ2-5	CASSLLGGAMETQYF	TGTGCCAGCAGCCTTCTCGGGGGGGCGATGGAGACCCAGTACTTC
TRBV28	18	NA	TRBD1	TRBJ2-7	CASSLGTGGLLSSYEQYF	TGTGCCAGCAGCCTCGGGACAGGGGGCCTCCTGAGCTCCTACGAGCAGTACTTC
TRBV27	14	many	NA	TRBJ1-2	CASSLQGYNYGYTF	TGTGCCAGCAGTCTACAGGGCTACAACTATGGCTACACCTTC
TRBV7-2	13	NA	TRBD1	TRBJ1-6	CASSFKTGGNLHF	TGTGCCAGCAGCTTCAAGACAGGGGGCAACCTCCACTTT
TRBV20-1	14	NA	NA	TRBJ2-5	CSAREQGRQETQYF	TGCAGTGCTAGAGAGCAGGGACGTCAAGAGACCCAGTACTTC
TRBV15	13	few	NA	TRBJ2-7	CATSRGFLSEQYF	TGTGCCACCAGCAGAGGATTCTTATCCGAGCAGTACTTC
TRBV3-1	12	NA	NA	TRBJ2-7	CASSQVEREQYF	TGTGCCAGCAGCCAAGTCGAGCGCGAGCAGTACTTC
TRBV3-1	16	few	TRBD2	TRBJ2-1	CASSPLMAGGKGEQFF	TGTGCCAGCAGCCCCCTGATGGCGGGAGGGAAGGGTGAGCAGTTCTTC
TRBV7-9	14	NA	NA	TRBJ2-5	CASSLQGTQETQYF	TGTGCCAGCAGCTTACAGGGGACACAAGAGACCCAGTACTTC
TRBV20-1	13	few	TRBD2	TRBJ2-7	CSARTSRSYEQYF	TGCAGTGCTAGGACTAGCCGCTCCTACGAGCAGTACTTC
TRBV30	13	NA	NA	TRBJ2-7	CAGGHKTSYEQYF	TGTGCCGGGGGACATAAAACCTCCTACGAGCAGTACTTC
TRBV19	18	many	TRBD2	TRBJ2-5	CASRGAASGSQVGETQYF	TGTGCCAGTAGGGGGGCGGCTAGCGGGAGCCAGGTGGGAGAGACCCAGTACTTC
TRBV6-1	12	once	TRBD1	TRBJ2-7	CASHRGPYEQYF	TGTGCCAGCCACAGGGGGCCTTACGAGCAGTACTTC
TRBV7-9	14	many	NA	TRBJ2-7	CASSFPSGTYEQYF	TGTGCCAGCAGCTTCCCGTCCGGAACCTACGAGCAGTACTTC
TRBV3-1	15	once	NA	TRBJ1-1	CASSQSGHGDTEAFF	TGTGCCAGCAGCCAATCGGGTCATGGGGACACTGAAGCTTTCTTT
TRBV6-5	15	NA	TRBD2	TRBJ2-3	CASSYRTSGTDTQYF	TGTGCCAGCAGTTATAGGACTAGCGGCACAGATACGCAGTATTTT
TRBV7-9	13	NA	TRBD1	TRBJ2-7	CASKRTGFYEQYF	TGTGCCAGCAAAAGGACAGGGTTCTACGAGCAGTACTTC
TRBV20-1	15	many	NA	TRBJ1-5	CSARDRATSNQPQHF	TGCAGTGCTAGAGATAGGGCCACAAGCAATCAGCCCCAGCATTTT
TRBV7-9	15	NA	TRBD2	TRBJ2-7	CASSPSSGGGREQYF	TGTGCCAGCAGCCCTTCTTCCGGGGGAGGGCGTGAGCAGTACTTC
TRBV20-1	11	many	TRBD1	TRBJ2-7	CSGQGAGEQYF	TGCAGTGGACAGGGGGCAGGCGAGCAGTACTTC
TRBV20-1	15	once	NA	TRBJ1-3	CSARGSRVSGNTIYF	TGCAGTGCTAGAGGCAGCAGGGTCTCTGGAAACACCATATATTTT
TRBV4-1	15	NA	TRBD1	TRBJ1-4	CASSRSGTGVEKLFF	TGCGCCAGCAGCCGTTCCGGGACAGGGGTTGAAAAACTGTTTTTT
TRBV29-1	13	many	TRBD1	TRBJ2-7	CSAAGTGIYEQYF	TGCAGCGCCGCCGGGACAGGGATCTACGAGCAGTACTTC
TRBV7-3	16	NA	NA	TRBJ2-2	CASSLRGNTKPGELFF	TGTGCCAGCAGTCTAAGGGGGAACACCAAACCCGGGGAGCTGTTTTTT
TRBV20-1	12	NA	NA	TRBJ2-2	CSAARGPGELFF	TGCAGTGCCGCCCGAGGACCCGGGGAGCTGTTTTTT
TRBV29-1	18	many	NA	TRBJ1-1	CSVAGVPDRLILNTEAFF	TGCAGCGTTGCCGGCGTTCCGGACAGATTAATTTTGAACACTGAAGCTTTCTTT
TRBV29-1	15	few	TRBD2	TRBJ2-2	CSVEWLAGGVGELFF	TGCAGCGTTGAATGGCTAGCGGGAGGGGTCGGGGAGCTGTTTTTT
TRBV11-2	15	many	TRBD1	TRBJ1-2	CASSLGGQVFDGYTF	TGTGCCAGCAGCTTAGGCGGACAGGTGTTTGATGGCTACACCTTC
TRBV7-2	13	NA	NA	TRBJ1-6	CASSQTLNSPLHF	TGTGCCAGCAGCCAGACCCTAAATTCACCCCTCCACTTT
TRBV3-1	14	many	NA	TRBJ1-2	CASSLRQMYYGYTF	TGTGCCAGCAGCCTAAGACAGATGTACTATGGCTACACCTTC
TRBV19	13	NA	NA	TRBJ1-1	CASSSGRSTEAFF	TGTGCCAGTAGTTCCGGGCGGAGCACTGAAGCTTTCTTT